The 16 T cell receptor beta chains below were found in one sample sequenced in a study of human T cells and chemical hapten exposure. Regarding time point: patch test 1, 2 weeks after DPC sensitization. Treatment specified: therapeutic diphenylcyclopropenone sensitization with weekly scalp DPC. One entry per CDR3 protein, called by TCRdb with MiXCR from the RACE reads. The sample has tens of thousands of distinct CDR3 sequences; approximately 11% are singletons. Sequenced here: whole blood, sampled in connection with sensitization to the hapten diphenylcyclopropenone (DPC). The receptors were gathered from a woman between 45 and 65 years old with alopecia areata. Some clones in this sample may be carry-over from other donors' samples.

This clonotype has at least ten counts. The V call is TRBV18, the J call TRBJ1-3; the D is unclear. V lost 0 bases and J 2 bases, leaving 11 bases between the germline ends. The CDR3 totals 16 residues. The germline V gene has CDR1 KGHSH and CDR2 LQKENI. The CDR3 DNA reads TGTGCCAGCTCACCACCGGGTGGTCCACCTGGAAACACCATATATTTT. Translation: CASSPPGGPPGNTIYF. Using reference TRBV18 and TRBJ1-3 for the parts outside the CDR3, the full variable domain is NAGVMQNPRHLVRRRGQEARLRCSPMKGHSHVYWYRQLPEEGLKFMVYLQKENIIDESGMPKERFSAEFPKEGPSILRIQQVVRGDSAAYFCASSPPGGPPGNTIYFGEGSWLTVV.

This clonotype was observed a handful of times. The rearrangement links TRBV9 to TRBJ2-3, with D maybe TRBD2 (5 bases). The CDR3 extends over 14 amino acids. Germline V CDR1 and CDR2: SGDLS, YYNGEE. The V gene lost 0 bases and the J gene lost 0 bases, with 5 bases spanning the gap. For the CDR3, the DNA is TGTGCCAGCAGCGTAGGCGGGAGCACAGATACGCAGTATTTT. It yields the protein CASSVGGSTDTQYF.

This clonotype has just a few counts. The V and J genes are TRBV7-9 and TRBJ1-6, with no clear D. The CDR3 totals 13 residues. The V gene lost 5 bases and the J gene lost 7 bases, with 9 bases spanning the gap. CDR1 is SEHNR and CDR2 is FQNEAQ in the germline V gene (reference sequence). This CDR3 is CASSPGPNSPLHF. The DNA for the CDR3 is TGTGCCAGCAGCCCGGGCCCAAATTCACCCCTCCACTTT. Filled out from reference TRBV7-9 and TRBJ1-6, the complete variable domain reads DTGVSQNPRHKITKRGQNVTFRCDPISEHNRLYWYRQTLGQGPEFLTYFQNEAQLEKSRLLSDRFSAERPKGSFSTLEIQRTEQGDSAMYLCASSPGPNSPLHFGNGTRLTVT.

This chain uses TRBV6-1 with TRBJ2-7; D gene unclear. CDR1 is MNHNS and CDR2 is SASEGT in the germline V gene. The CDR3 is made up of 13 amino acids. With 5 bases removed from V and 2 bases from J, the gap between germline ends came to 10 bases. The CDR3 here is CASSKDGTYEQYF. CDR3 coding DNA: TGTGCCAGCAGTAAGGACGGAACCTACGAGCAGTACTTC.

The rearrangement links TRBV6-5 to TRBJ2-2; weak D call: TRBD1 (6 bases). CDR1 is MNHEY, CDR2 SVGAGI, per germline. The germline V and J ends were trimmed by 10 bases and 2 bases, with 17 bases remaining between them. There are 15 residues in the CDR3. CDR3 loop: CATRRTVQNTGELFF. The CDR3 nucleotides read TGTGCCACCCGAAGGACAGTACAAAACACCGGGGAGCTGTTTTTT.

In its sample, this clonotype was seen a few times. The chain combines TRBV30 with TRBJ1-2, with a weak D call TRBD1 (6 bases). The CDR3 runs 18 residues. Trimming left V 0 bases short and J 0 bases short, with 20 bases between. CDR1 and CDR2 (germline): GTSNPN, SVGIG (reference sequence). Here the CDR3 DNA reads TGTGCCTGGAGTGTACTGTACCTCCTCGGGGGCACTAACTATGGCTACACCTTC. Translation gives CAWSVLYLLGGTNYGYTF. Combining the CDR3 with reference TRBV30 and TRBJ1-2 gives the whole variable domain SQTIHQWPATLVQPVGSPLSLECTVEGTSNPNLYWYRQAAGRGLQLLFYSVGIGQISSEVPQNLSASRPQDRQFILSSKKLLLSDSGFYLCAWSVLYLLGGTNYGYTFGSGTRLTVV.

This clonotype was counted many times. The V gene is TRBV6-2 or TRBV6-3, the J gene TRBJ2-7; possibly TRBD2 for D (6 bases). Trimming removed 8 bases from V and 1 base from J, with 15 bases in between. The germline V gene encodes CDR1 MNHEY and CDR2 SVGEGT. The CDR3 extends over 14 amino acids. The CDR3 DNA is TGTGCCAGCTCAAGAACAGGAGGGTCCTACGAGCAGTACTTC. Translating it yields CASSRTGGSYEQYF.

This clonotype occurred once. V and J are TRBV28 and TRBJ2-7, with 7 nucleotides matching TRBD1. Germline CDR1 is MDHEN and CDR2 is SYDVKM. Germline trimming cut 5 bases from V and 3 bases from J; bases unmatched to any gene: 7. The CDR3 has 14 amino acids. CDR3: CASSTPGQFYEQYF. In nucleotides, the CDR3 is TGTGCCAGCAGTACGCCGGGACAGTTCTACGAGCAGTACTTC.

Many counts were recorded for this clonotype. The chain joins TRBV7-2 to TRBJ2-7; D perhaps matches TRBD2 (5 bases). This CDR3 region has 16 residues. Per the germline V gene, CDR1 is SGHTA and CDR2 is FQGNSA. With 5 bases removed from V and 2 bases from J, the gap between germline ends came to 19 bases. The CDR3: CASSPQAGPGPYEQYF. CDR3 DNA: TGTGCCAGCAGCCCCCAGGCGGGTCCGGGCCCCTACGAGCAGTACTTC.

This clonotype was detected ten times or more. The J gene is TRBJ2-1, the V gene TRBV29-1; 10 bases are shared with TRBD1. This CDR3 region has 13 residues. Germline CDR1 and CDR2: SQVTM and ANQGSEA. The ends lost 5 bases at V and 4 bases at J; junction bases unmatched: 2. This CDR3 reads CSVRTGGYNEQFF. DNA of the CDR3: TGCAGCGTTAGGACAGGGGGTTACAATGAGCAGTTCTTC.

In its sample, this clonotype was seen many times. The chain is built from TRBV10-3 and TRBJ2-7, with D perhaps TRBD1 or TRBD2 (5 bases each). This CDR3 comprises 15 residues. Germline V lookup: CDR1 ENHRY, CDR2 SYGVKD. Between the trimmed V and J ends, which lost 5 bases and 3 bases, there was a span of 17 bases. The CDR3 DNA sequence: TGTGCCATCAGTCCCTCTTCCGGGACGGTCTACGAGCAGTACTTC. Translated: CAISPSSGTVYEQYF.

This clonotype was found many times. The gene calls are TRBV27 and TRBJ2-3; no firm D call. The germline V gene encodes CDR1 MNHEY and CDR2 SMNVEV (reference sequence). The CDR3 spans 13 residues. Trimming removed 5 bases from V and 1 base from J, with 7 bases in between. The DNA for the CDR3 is TGTGCCAGCAGTCCATACCGCACAGATACGCAGTATTTT. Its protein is CASSPYRTDTQYF.

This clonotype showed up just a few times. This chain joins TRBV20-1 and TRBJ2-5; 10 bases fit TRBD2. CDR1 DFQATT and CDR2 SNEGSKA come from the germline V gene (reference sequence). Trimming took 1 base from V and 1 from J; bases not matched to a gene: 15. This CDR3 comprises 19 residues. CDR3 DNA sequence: TGCAGTGCTAGAGGGAGGATTGGCCTAGCGGGAGCGGCCCAAGAGACCCAGTACTTC. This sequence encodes CSARGRIGLAGAAQETQYF.

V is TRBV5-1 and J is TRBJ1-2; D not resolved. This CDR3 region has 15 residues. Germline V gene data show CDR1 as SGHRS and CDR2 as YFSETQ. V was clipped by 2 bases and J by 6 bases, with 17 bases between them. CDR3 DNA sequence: TGCGCCAGCAGCTTCGCGGCGGGAGGGAATAATGGCTACACCTTC. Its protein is CASSFAAGGNNGYTF.

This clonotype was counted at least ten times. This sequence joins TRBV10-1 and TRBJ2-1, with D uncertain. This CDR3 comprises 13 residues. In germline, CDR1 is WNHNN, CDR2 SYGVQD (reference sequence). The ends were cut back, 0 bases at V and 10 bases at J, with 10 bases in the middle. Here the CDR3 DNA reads TGCGCCAGCAGTGAGTCGACGGCAGGCGAGCAGTTCTTC. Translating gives CASSESTAGEQFF.

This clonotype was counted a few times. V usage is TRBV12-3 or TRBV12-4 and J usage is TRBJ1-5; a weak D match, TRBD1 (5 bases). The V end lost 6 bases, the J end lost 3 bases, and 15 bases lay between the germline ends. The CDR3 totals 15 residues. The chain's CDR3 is CASSWAPGLNQPQHF. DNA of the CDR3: TGTGCCAGCAGCTGGGCCCCGGGACTCAATCAGCCCCAGCATTTT.